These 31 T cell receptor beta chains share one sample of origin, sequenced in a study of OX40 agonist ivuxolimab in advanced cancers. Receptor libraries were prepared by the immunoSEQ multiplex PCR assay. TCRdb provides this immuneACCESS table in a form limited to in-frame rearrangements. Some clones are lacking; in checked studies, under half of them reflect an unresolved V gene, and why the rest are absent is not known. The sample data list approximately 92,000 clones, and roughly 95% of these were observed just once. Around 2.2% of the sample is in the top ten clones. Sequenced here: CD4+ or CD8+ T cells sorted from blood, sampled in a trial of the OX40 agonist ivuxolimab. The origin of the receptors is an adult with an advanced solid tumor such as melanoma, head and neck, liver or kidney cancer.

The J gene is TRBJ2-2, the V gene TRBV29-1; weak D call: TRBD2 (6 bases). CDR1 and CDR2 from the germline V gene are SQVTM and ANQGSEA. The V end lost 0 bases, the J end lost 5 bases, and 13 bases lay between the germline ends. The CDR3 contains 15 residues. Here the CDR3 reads CSVEDGGAQTGELFF. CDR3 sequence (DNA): TGCAGCGTTGAAGATGGCGGGGCGCAGACCGGGGAGCTGTTTTTT.

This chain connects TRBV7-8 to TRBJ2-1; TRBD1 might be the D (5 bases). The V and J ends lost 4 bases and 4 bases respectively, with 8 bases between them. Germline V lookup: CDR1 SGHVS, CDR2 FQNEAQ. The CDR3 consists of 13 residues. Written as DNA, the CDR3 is TGTGCCAGCAGCTCGACAGTTTACAATGAGCAGTTCTTC. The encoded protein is CASSSTVYNEQFF.

Here the CDR3 reads CASSSGVGYGYTF. The CDR3 DNA reads as TGTGCCAGTAGTTCAGGGGTGGGCTATGGCTACACCTTC. V and J are TRBV19 and TRBJ1-2; D might be TRBD1 (6 bases). This CDR3 contains 13 residues. The germline gives CDR1 LNHDA, CDR2 SQIVND (reference sequence). The V gene lost 5 bases and the J gene lost 4 bases, with 11 bases spanning the gap.

CDR3 nucleotides: TGTGCCTGGAGTGCAGGTAGCAATCAGCCCCAGCATTTT. As protein: CAWSAGSNQPQHF. This chain links TRBV30 with TRBJ1-5, with D unresolved. Germline V gives CDR1 GTSNPN, CDR2 SVGIG (reference sequence). The CDR3 runs to 13 residues. V lost 1 base and J lost 0, with 4 bases in between.

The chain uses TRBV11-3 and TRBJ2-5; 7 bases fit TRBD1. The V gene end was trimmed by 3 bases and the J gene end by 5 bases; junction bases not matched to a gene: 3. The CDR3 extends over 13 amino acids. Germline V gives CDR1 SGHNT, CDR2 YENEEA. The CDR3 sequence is CASSFLQGETQYF. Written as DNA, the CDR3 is TGTGCCAGCAGCTTTTTACAGGGGGAGACCCAGTACTTC.

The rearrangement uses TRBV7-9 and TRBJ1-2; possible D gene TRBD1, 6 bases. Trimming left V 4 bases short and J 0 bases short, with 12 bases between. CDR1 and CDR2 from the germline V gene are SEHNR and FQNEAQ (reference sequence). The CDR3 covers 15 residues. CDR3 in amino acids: CASSSLTGSNYGYTF. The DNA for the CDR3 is TGTGCCAGCAGCTCCCTGACAGGTTCTAACTATGGCTACACCTTC.

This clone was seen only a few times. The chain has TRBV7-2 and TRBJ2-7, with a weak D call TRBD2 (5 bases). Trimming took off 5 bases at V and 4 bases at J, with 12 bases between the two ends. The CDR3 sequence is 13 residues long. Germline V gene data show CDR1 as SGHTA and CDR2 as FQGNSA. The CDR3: CASSIGGGYEQYF. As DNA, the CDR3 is TGTGCCAGCAGCATAGGAGGCGGGTACGAGCAGTACTTC. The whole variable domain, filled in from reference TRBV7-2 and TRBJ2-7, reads GAGVSQSPSNKVTEKGKDVELRCDPISGHTALYWYRQSLGQGLEFLIYFQGNSAPDKSGLPSDRFSAERTGGSVSTLTIQRTQQEDSAVYLCASSIGGGYEQYFGPGTRLTVT.

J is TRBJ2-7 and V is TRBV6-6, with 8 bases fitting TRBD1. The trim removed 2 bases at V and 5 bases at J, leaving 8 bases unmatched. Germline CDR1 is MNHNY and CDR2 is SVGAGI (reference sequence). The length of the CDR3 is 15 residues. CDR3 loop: CASSYSRDRPDEQYF. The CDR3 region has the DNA TGTGCCAGCAGTTACAGCCGGGACAGGCCTGACGAGCAGTACTTC.

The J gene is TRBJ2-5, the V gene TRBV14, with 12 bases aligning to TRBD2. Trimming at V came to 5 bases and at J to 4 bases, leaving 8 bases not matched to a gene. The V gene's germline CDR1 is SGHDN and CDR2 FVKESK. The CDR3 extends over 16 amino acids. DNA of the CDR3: TGTGCCAGCAGCACTCTAGCGGGAGGGCCACTAGAGACCCAGTACTTC. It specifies CASSTLAGGPLETQYF.

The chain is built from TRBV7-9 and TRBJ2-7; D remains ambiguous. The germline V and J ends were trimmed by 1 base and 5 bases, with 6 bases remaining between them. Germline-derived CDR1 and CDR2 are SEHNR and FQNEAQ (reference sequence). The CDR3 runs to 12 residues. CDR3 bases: TGTGCCAGCAGCTTAGGTTTCGACGAGCAGTACTTC. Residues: CASSLGFDEQYF. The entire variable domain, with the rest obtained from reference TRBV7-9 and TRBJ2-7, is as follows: DTGVSQNPRHKITKRGQNVTFRCDPISEHNRLYWYRQTLGQGPEFLTYFQNEAQLEKSRLLSDRFSAERPKGSFSTLEIQRTEQGDSAMYLCASSLGFDEQYFGPGTRLTVT.

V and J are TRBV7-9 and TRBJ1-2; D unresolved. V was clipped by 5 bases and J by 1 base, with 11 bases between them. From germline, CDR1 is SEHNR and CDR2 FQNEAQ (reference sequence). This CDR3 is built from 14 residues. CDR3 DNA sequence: TGTGCCAGCAGCGGGCACAGCCTTAACTATGGCTACACCTTC. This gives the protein CASSGHSLNYGYTF.

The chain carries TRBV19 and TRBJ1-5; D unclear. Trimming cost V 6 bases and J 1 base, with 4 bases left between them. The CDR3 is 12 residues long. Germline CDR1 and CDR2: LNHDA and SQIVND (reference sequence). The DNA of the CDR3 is TGTGCCAGTAGCATGAGCAATCAGCCCCAGCATTTT. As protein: CASSMSNQPQHF.

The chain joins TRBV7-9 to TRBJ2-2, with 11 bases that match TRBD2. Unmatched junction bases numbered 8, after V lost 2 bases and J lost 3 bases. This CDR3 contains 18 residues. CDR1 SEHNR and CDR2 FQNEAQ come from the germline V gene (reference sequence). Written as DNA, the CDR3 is TGTGCCAGCAGCTTAATGACTAGCGGGACCAAGTACACCGGGGAGCTGTTTTTT. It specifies CASSLMTSGTKYTGELFF.

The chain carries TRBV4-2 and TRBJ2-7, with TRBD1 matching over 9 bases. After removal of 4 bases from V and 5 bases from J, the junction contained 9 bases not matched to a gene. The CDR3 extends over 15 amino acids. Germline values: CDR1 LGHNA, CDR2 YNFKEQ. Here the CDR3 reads CASSPTGGLPDEQYF. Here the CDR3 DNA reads TGTGCCAGCAGCCCTACAGGGGGCCTACCGGACGAGCAGTACTTC.

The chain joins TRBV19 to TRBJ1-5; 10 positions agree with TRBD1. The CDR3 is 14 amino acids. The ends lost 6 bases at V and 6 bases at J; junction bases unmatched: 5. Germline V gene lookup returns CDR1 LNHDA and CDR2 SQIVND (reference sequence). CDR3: CASSTGTGVQPQHF. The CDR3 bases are TGTGCCAGTAGCACGGGGACAGGGGTTCAGCCCCAGCATTTT.

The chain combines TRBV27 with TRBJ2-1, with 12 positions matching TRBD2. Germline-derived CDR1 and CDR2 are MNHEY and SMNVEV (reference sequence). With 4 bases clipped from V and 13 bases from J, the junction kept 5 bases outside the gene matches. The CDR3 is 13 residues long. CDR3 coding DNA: TGTGCCAGCAGTTACGGACTAGCGGGGCCTCAGTTCTTC. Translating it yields CASSYGLAGPQFF.

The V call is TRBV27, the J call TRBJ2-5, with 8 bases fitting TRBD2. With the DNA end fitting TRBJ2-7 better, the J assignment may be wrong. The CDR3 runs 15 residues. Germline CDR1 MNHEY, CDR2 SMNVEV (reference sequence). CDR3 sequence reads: CASSLQREGSYEQYF. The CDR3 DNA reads TGTGCCAGCAGTTTACAACGGGAGGGGTCCTACGAGCAGTACTTC.

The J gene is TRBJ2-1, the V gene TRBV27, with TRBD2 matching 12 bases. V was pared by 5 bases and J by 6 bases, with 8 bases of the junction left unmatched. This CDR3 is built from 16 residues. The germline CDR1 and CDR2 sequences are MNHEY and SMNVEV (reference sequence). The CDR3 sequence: CASSPLPSGRANEQFF. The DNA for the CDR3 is TGTGCCAGCAGTCCCCTACCTAGCGGGAGGGCCAATGAGCAGTTCTTC.

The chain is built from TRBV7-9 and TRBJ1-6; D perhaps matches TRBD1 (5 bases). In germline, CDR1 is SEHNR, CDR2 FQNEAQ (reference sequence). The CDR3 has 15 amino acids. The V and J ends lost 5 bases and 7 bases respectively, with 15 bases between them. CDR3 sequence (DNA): TGTGCCAGCAGCAAAGGGACCGCTAGGAATTCACCCCTCCACTTT. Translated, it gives CASSKGTARNSPLHF. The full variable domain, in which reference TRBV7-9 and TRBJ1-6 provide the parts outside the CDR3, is DTGVSQNPRHKITKRGQNVTFRCDPISEHNRLYWYRQTLGQGPEFLTYFQNEAQLEKSRLLSDRFSAERPKGSFSTLEIQRTEQGDSAMYLCASSKGTARNSPLHFGNGTRLTVT.

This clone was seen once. This chain's CDR3 is CASSTYLSGTAPYEQYF. DNA for the CDR3: TGTGCCAGTAGTACTTATCTCTCCGGGACGGCTCCCTACGAGCAGTACTTC. The chain joins TRBV19 to TRBJ2-7; either TRBD1 or TRBD2 may fit D (5 bases each). Germline loops: CDR1 LNHDA, CDR2 SQIVND (reference sequence). V gave up 4 bases and J gave up 2 bases, with 21 bases separating them. This CDR3 has 17 amino acids. Variable domain in full (rest from reference TRBV19 and TRBJ2-7): DGGITQSPKYLFRKEGQNVTLSCEQNLNHDAMYWYRQDPGQGLRLIYYSQIVNDFQKGDIAEGYSVSREKKESFPLTVTSAQKNPTAFYLCASSTYLSGTAPYEQYFGPGTRLTVT.

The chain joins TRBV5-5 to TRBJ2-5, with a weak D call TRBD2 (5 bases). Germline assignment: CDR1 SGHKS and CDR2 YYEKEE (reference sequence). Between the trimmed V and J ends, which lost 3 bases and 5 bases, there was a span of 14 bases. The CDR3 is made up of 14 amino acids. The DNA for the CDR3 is TGTGCCAGCAGCTGGGTACCAGGCGGGGAGACCCAGTACTTC. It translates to CASSWVPGGETQYF.

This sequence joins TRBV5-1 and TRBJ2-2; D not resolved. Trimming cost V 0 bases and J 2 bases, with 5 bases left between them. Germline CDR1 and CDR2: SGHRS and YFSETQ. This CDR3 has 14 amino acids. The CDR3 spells CASSLVYNTGELFF. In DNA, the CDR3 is TGCGCCAGCAGCTTGGTTTACAACACCGGGGAGCTGTTTTTT.

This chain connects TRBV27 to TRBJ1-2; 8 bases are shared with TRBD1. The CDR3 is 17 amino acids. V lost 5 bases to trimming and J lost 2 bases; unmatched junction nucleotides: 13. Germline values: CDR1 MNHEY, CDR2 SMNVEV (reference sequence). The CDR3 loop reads CASSVIVGQGGNYGYTF. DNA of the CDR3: TGTGCCAGCAGTGTGATTGTTGGACAGGGCGGGAACTATGGCTACACCTTC.

Here the CDR3 reads CAISEASEVQDEQYF. Here the CDR3 DNA reads TGTGCCATCAGTGAGGCCTCAGAGGTTCAGGACGAGCAGTACTTC. J is TRBJ2-7 and V is TRBV10-3; D call uncertain. V lost 2 bases and J lost 5, with 16 bases in between. CDR1 ENHRY and CDR2 SYGVKD come from the germline V gene. The length of the CDR3 is 15 residues.

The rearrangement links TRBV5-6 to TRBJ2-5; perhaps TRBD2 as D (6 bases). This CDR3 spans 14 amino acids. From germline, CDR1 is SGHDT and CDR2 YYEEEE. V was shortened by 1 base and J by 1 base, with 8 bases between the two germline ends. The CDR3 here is CASSLSSAQETQYF. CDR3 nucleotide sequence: TGTGCCAGCAGCTTGTCTAGCGCCCAAGAGACCCAGTACTTC.

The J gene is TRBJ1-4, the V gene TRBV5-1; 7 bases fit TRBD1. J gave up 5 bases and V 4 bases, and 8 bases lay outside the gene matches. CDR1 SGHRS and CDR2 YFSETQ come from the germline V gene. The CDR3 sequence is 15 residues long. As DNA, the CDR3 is TGCGCCAGCAGCCCTGCCGGGACAGACAATGAAAAACTGTTTTTT. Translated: CASSPAGTDNEKLFF.

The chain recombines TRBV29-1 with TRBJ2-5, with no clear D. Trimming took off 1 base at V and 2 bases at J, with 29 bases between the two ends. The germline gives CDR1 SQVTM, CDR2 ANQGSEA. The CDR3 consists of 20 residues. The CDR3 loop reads CSVEGAVRLQDPGPQETQYF. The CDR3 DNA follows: TGCAGCGTTGAAGGGGCTGTGAGACTCCAAGACCCGGGCCCTCAAGAGACCCAGTACTTC.

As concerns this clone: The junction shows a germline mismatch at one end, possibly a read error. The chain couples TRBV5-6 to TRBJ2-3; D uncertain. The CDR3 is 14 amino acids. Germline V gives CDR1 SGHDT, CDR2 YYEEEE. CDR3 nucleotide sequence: TGTGCCAGCAGCTTGGTTCCCTCCCCAGAGACGCAGTATTTT. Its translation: CASSLVPSPETQYF.

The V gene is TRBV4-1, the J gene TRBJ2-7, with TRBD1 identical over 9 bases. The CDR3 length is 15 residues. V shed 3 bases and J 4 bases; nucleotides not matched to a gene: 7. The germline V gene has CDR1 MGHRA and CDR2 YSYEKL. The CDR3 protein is CASSQAGTGRYEQYF. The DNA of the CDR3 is TGCGCCAGCAGCCAGGCCGGGACAGGGCGGTACGAGCAGTACTTC.

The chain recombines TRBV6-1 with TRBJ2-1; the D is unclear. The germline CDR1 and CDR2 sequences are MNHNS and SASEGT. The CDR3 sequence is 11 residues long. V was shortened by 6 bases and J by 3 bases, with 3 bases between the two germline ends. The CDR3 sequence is CASRDYNEQFF. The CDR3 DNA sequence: TGTGCCAGCAGAGACTACAATGAGCAGTTCTTC.

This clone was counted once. The CDR3 here is CASSPIPGPNYGYTF. The CDR3 DNA follows: TGCGCCAGCAGCCCAATTCCGGGGCCTAACTATGGCTACACCTTC. The chain links TRBV4-1 to TRBJ1-2; D may be TRBD1 (5 bases). The germline V and J ends were trimmed by 4 bases and 0 bases, with 12 bases remaining between them. The CDR3 runs to 15 residues. Germline V lookup: CDR1 MGHRA, CDR2 YSYEKL.